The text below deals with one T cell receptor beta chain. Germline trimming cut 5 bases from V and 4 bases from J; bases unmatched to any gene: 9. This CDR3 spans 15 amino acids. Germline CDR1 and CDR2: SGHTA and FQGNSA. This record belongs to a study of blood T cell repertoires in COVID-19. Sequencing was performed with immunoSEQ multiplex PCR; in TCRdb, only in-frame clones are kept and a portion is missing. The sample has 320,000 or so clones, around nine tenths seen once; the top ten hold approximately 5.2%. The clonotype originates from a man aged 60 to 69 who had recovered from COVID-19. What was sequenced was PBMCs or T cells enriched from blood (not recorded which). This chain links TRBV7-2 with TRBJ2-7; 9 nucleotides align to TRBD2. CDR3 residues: CASSQSGTSSYEQYF. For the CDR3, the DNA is TGTGCCAGCAGCCAATCCGGGACTAGCAGTTACGAGCAGTACTTC. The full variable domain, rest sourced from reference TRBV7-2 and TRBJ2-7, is GAGVSQSPSNKVTEKGKDVELRCDPISGHTALYWYRQSLGQGLEFLIYFQGNSAPDKSGLPSDRFSAERTGGSVSTLTIQRTQQEDSAVYLCASSQSGTSSYEQYFGPGTRLTVT.